A selection of T cell receptor beta chains follows, all from one sample in a study of T cells after yellow fever vaccination. TCRdb re-called the 5' RACE reads with MiXCR, one entry per CDR3 protein. Found here are approximately 150,000 distinct CDR3 sequences, approximately 9.7% of them singletons; the top ten hold roughly 36%. Specimen: CD8+ T cells sorted from PBMCs, collected 45 days after the yellow fever booster vaccination. These receptors came from a man in his late teens or twenties who received the YFV17D yellow fever vaccine. Both conserved end residues are part of each CDR3. A D gene is named only where the DNA matches it firmly. A row's size may be missing; if present it is once, few, many or a size class.

d_gene	j_gene	abundance	v_gene	CDR3nt	CDR3aa
-	TRBJ2-5	-	TRBV4-1	TGCGCCAGCAGCCAAGATCCAGTTCAAGAGACCCAGTACTTC	CASSQDPVQETQYF
TRBD1	TRBJ2-1	many	TRBV11-2	TGTGCCAGCAGCTTAATGGGGACAGAGTACAATGAGCAGTTCTTC	CASSLMGTEYNEQFF
TRBD2	TRBJ2-3	few	TRBV4-3	TGCGCCAGCAGCCAAGATACTGCGGGCGGGGGGGCCTCGGATACGCAGTATTTT	CASSQDTAGGGASDTQYF
-	TRBJ2-7	-	TRBV7-9	TGTGCCAGCAGCTTAGATCCGTACGAGCAGTACTTC	CASSLDPYEQYF
-	TRBJ2-5	-	TRBV5-1	TGCGCCAGCAGCTTGATTATGGAAGGCGTTGGGACCCAGTACTTC	CASSLIMEGVGTQYF
TRBD2	TRBJ2-2	many	TRBV29-1	TGCAGCGTTGATAAAGCGGGATTCACCGGGGAGCTGTTTTTT	CSVDKAGFTGELFF
-	TRBJ2-2	-	TRBV9	TGTGCCAGCAGCCCAGGGGGGGGGACAAACACCGGGGAGCTGTTTTTT	CASSPGGGTNTGELFF
-	TRBJ2-3	few	TRBV9	TGTGCCAGCAGCGTAGGTCTAGATCCTTCAGATACGCAGTATTTT	CASSVGLDPSDTQYF
-	TRBJ2-4	few	TRBV4-1	TGCGCCAGCAGCCAAGGCGGGCTAGCGAACATTCAGTACTTC	CASSQGGLANIQYF
-	TRBJ1-2	-	TRBV2	TGTGCCAGCAGTGATGGTCAGGGCGCTCGAACCCAATATGGCTACACCTTC	CASSDGQGARTQYGYTF
-	TRBJ2-7	few	TRBV29-1	TGCAGCGTTTCCATCGGGGCCGGATACGAGCAGTACTTC	CSVSIGAGYEQYF
TRBD1	TRBJ2-5	-	TRBV7-3	TGTGCCAGCAGCTCAACGCCTGACAGGGTGACTGAGACCCAGTACTTC	CASSSTPDRVTETQYF
TRBD1	TRBJ1-5	-	TRBV15	TGTGCCACCAGCGACAGGGTATTGGATCAGCCCCAGCATTTT	CATSDRVLDQPQHF
TRBD1	TRBJ2-4	-	TRBV5-1	TGCGCCAGCAGCCCACACAGGGGGCGGGTTGGCAAAAACATTCAGTACTTC	CASSPHRGRVGKNIQYF
-	TRBJ2-5	few	TRBV7-9	TGTGCCAGCAGCTTAGGGGGGACGGTGTACCAAGAGACCCAGTACTTC	CASSLGGTVYQETQYF
-	TRBJ2-5	few	TRBV2	TGTGCCAGGCGGGGGGACAGGAAGACCCAGTACTTC	CARRGDRKTQYF
-	TRBJ1-1	-	TRBV5-1	TGCGCCAGCGCTGCAGGGATGACGGTTGAAGCTTTCTTT	CASAAGMTVEAFF
-	TRBJ2-3	many	TRBV6-5	TGTGCCAGCAGTTACGGGCAGAGCCCAGATACGCAGTATTTT	CASSYGQSPDTQYF
-	TRBJ2-3	many	TRBV20-1	TGCAGTGCTAGAGCTCTAGAAGTGAGCGTCTATCCCACAGATACGCAGTATTTT	CSARALEVSVYPTDTQYF
-	TRBJ1-1	-	TRBV6-2/TRBV6-3	TGTGCCAGCAGTTACGATACAGTGATAGGAACTGGCACTGAAGCTTTCTTT	CASSYDTVIGTGTEAFF
-	TRBJ2-4	few	TRBV30	TGTGCCTGGACTGAGGGGACCAAAAACATTCAGTACTTC	CAWTEGTKNIQYF
TRBD1	TRBJ2-7	-	TRBV7-2	TGTGCCAGCAGCCCCGGACAGGGTTATAGGTCCTACGAGCAGTACTTC	CASSPGQGYRSYEQYF
TRBD2	TRBJ2-2	few	TRBV7-9	TGTGCCAGCAGCCCAGGACTAGCGGCCGGGGAGCTGTTTTTT	CASSPGLAAGELFF
TRBD2	TRBJ2-5	-	TRBV4-1	TGCGCCAGCAGCTTCGTGGTCAATCAGGGAGGGGAGACCCAGTACTTC	CASSFVVNQGGETQYF
TRBD1	TRBJ2-3	few	TRBV4-1	TGCGCCAGCAGCCGAGAGACAGGGGCCCACACAGATACGCAGTATTTT	CASSRETGAHTDTQYF
-	TRBJ1-2	few	TRBV20-1	TGCAGTGCTAGACCTAAGGGGGGGTACAACTATGGCTACACCTTC	CSARPKGGYNYGYTF
-	TRBJ2-1	-	TRBV24-1	TGTGCCACCAGTGGGGGGGGCGCCTACAATGAGCAGTTCTTC	CATSGGGAYNEQFF
-	TRBJ2-2	-	TRBV20-1	TGCAGTGCTAGTTTACTATGGGGGACGAACACCGGGGAGCTGTTTTTT	CSASLLWGTNTGELFF
-	TRBJ2-5	-	TRBV7-9	TGTGCCAGCAGCCTCCTTGAAGAGACCCAGTACTTC	CASSLLEETQYF
TRBD1	TRBJ2-7	many	TRBV2	TGTGCCAGCAGTTCCCGGGACAGGGGGCTGTACGAGCAGTACTTC	CASSSRDRGLYEQYF
-	TRBJ2-1	few	TRBV6-5	TGTGCCAGCAGCCTTGACTCGCCGACCTACAATGAGCAGTTCTTC	CASSLDSPTYNEQFF
-	TRBJ2-5	few	TRBV30	TGTGCCTGGGAGGGAGAGACCCAGTACTTC	CAWEGETQYF
TRBD2	TRBJ2-5	-	TRBV6-6	TGTGCCAGCAGTTACTGGGGGACTAGCGGGGTCGAGACCCAGTACTTC	CASSYWGTSGVETQYF
-	TRBJ1-2	many	TRBV7-8	TGTGCCAGCAGCATAGGGTCGGCAGCGTATGGCTACACCTTC	CASSIGSAAYGYTF
-	TRBJ1-6	many	TRBV7-6	TGTGCCAGCAGCTTAATGGGAATGGAGGGTCATTCACCCCTCCACTTT	CASSLMGMEGHSPLHF
-	TRBJ2-1	-	TRBV27	TGTGCCAGCAGTCCCCAGTGGGGCTTTTCGGCCAATGAGCAGTTCTTC	CASSPQWGFSANEQFF
TRBD2	TRBJ2-1	-	TRBV19	TGTGCCAGTGGTAACCGGGGCACTGTGGGACTAGCGGTTTTCTTCGGACAATATGAGCAGTTCTTC	CASGNRGTVGLAVFFGQYEQFF
-	TRBJ2-7	-	TRBV6-2/TRBV6-3	TGTGCCAGCAGCTGGGGACGGACAGACCAGTACTTC	CASSWGRTDQYF
-	TRBJ2-1	-	TRBV6-5	TGTGCCAGCAGTTGGCAAGGGATAGGCAATGAGCAGTTCTTC	CASSWQGIGNEQFF
-	TRBJ2-2	few	TRBV29-1	TGCAGCGTTGAAGAAGATCCGGGGGAGCTGTTTTTT	CSVEEDPGELFF
TRBD2	TRBJ2-1	-	TRBV20-1	TGCAGTGCGCCGACTAGCGGGGGGGGTTACAATGAGCAGTTCTTC	CSAPTSGGGYNEQFF
-	TRBJ2-5	-	TRBV6-2/TRBV6-3	TGTGCCAGCAGTTACCCAGCGGGCCTCCAAGAGACCCAGTACTTC	CASSYPAGLQETQYF
-	TRBJ1-5	few	TRBV27	TGTGCCGGGAGCAGGGACGCTGGGCCCCAGCATTTT	CAGSRDAGPQHF
TRBD2	TRBJ2-2	few	TRBV4-1	TGCGCCAGCAGCCATGGGTCTAGCGGGGGGACCGGGGAGCTGTTTTTT	CASSHGSSGGTGELFF